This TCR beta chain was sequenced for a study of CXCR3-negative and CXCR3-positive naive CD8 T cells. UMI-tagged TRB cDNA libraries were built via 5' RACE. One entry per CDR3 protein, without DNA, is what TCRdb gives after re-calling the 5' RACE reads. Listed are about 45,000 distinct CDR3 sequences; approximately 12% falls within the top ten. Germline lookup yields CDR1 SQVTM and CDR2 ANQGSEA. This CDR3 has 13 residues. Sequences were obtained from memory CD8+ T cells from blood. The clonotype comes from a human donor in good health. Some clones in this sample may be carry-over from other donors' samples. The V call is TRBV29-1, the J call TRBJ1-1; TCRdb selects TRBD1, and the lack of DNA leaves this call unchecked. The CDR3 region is CSAIFRGNTEAFF.